This T cell receptor beta chain originates from a study of shared clonotypes between healthy human individuals. Study-level information: CD4 naive cells filled three plates per donor, CD4 memory three, CD8 naive two and CD8 memory one. Whole-study results and caveats: Larger richness was generally estimated for naive than memory subsets.

TCRdb's copy holds only in-frame clones and misses some; the assay was immunoSEQ multiplex PCR. The sample has 600,000 to 800,000 clones, approximately 72% seen once. The table lists this clone with a count of one. Antigen specificity is unknown. Each of the donors was a healthy adult who was HIV-negative and had not had a recent acute infection or vaccination. V gave up 5 bases and J gave up 10 bases, with 9 bases separating them. This CDR3 spans 11 amino acids. Germline CDR1 is MGHDK and CDR2 is SYGVNS. The source is a woman aged 30 to 39 in good health. The sequenced sample was memory CD4+ T cells sorted from blood. Subset reported: CD45RA-negative fraction. The chain recombines TRBV25-1 with TRBJ2-1; D uncertain. DNA for the CDR3: TGTGCCAGCAGTCAGGACCGGGAGCAGTTCTTC. Protein product: CASSQDREQFF.